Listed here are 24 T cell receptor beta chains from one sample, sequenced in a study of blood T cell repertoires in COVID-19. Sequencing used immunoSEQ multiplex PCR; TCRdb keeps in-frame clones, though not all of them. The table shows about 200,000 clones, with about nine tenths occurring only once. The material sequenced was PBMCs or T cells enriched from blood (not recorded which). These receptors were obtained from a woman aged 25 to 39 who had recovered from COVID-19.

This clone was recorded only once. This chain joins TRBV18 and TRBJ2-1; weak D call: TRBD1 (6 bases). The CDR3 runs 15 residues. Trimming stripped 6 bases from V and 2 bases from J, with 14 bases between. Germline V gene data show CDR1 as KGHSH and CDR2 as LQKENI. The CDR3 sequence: CASSHRDLPYNEQFF. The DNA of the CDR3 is TGTGCCAGCTCTCACAGGGATTTGCCCTACAATGAGCAGTTCTTC.

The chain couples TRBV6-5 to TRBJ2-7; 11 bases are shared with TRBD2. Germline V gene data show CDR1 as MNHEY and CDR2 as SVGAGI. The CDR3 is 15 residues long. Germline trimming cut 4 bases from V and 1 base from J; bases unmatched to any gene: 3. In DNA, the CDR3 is TGTGCCAGCAGTTCACTAGCGGGAGCATCCTACGAGCAGTACTTC. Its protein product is CASSSLAGASYEQYF.

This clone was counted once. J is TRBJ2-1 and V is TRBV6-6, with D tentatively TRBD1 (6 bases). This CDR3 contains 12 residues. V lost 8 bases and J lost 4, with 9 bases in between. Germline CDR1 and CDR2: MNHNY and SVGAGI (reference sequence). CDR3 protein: CASADSYNEQFF. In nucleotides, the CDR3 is TGTGCCAGCGCGGACAGTTACAATGAGCAGTTCTTC.

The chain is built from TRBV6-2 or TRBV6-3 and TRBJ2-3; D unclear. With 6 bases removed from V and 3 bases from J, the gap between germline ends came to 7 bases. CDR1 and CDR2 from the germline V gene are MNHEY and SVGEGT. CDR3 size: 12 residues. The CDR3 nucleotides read TGTGCCAGCAGCCCCACAACAGATACGCAGTATTTT. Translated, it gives CASSPTTDTQYF.

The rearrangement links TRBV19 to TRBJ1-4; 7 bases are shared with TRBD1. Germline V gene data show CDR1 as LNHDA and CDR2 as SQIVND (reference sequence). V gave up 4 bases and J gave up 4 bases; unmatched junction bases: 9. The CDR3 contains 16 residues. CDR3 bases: TGTGCCAGTAGTAGAGAAGACAGGGCGGATAATGAAAAACTGTTTTTT. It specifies CASSREDRADNEKLFF.

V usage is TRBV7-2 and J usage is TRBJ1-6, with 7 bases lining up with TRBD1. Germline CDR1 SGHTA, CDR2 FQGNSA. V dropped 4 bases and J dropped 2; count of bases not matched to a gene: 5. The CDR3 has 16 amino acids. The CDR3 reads CASSSTTGAYNSPLHF. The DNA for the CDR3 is TGTGCCAGCAGCTCCACCACAGGGGCCTATAATTCACCCCTCCACTTT.

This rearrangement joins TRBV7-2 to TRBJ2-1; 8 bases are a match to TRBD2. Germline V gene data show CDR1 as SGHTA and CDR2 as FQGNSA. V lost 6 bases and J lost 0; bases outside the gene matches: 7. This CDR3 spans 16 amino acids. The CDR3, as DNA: TGTGCCAGCAGTTCCAAGCGGGGGAGCTCCTACAATGAGCAGTTCTTC. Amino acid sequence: CASSSKRGSSYNEQFF.

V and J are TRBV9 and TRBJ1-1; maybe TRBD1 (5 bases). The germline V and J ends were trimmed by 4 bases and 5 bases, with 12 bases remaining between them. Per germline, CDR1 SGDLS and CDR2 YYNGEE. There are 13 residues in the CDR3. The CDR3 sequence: CASSTPGGTEAFF. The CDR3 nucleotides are TGTGCCAGCAGCACCCCCGGGGGGACTGAAGCTTTCTTT.

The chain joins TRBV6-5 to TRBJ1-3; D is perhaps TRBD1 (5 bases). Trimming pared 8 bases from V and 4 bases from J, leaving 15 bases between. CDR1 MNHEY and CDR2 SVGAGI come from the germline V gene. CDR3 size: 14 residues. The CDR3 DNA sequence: TGTGCCAGCGGCCTTGGGGACTCAGGAAACACCATATATTTT. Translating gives CASGLGDSGNTIYF.

The CDR3 sequence is CASSVAPSSYEQYF. The CDR3 DNA reads TGTGCCAGCAGCGTAGCGCCGAGCTCCTACGAGCAGTACTTC. V usage is TRBV3-1 (or the pseudogene TRBV3-2) and J usage is TRBJ2-7; TRBD2 is a possible D gene (5 bases). CDR1 and CDR2 from the germline V gene are LGHDT and YNNKEL (reference sequence). The CDR3 runs 14 residues. With 5 bases removed from V and 0 bases from J, the gap between germline ends came to 11 bases.

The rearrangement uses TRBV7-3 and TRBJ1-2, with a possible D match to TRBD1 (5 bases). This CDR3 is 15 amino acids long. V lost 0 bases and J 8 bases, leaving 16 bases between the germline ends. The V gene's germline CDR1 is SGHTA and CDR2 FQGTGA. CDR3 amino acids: CASSLTPPGPRGYTF. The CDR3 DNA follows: TGTGCCAGCAGCTTAACCCCGCCAGGGCCTAGAGGCTACACCTTC.

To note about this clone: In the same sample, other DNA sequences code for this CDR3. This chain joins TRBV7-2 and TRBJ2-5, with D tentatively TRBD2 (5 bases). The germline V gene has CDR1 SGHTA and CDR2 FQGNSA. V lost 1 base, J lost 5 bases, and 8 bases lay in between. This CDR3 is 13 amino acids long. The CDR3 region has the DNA TGTGCCAGCAGCTTAGATTCGGGGGAGACCCAGTACTTC. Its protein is CASSLDSGETQYF.

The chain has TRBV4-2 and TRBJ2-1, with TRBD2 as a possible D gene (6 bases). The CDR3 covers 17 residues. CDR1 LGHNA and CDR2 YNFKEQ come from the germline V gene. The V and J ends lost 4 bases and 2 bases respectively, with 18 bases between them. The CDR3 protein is CASSPTTLAYTYNEQFF. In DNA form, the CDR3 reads TGTGCCAGCAGCCCTACTACACTAGCTTACACCTACAATGAGCAGTTCTTC.

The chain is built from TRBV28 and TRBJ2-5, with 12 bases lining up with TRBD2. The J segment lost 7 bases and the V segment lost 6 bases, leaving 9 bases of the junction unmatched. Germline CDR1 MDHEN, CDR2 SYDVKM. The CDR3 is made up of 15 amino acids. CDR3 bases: TGTGCCAGCAGACCTAGCGGGAGGGCCCTCGGGACCCAGTACTTC. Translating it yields CASRPSGRALGTQYF.

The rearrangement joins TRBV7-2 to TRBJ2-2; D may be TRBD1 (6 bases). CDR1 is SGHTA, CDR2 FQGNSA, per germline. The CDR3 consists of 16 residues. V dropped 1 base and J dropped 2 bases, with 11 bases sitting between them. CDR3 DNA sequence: TGTGCCAGCAGCTTAGAATCAGGGGCAAACACCGGGGAGCTGTTTTTT. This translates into CASSLESGANTGELFF.

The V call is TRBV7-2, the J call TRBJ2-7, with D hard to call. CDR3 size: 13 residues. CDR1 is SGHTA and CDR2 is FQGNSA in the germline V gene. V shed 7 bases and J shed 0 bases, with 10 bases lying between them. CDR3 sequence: CASKLVSSYEQYF. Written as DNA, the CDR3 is TGTGCCAGCAAACTCGTGAGCTCCTACGAGCAGTACTTC.

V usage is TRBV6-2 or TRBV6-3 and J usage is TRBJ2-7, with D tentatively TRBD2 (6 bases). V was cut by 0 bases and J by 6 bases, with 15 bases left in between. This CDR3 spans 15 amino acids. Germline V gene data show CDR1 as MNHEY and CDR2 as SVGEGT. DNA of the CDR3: TGTGCCAGCAGTTACTCTTCGGTGGAGGGTACCGAGCAGTACTTC. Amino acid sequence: CASSYSSVEGTEQYF.

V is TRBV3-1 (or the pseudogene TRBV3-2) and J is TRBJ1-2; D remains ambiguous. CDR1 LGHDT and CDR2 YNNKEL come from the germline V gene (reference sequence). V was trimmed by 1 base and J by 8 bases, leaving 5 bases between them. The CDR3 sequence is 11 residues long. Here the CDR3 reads CASSQGAGYTF. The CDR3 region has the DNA TGTGCCAGCAGCCAAGGAGCCGGCTACACCTTC.

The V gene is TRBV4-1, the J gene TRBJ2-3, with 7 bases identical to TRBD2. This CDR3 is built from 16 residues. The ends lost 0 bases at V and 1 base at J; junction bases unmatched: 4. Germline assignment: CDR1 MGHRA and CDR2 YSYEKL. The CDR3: CASSQEERGGTDTQYF. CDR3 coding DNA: TGCGCCAGCAGCCAAGAGGAGCGGGGCGGCACAGATACGCAGTATTTT.

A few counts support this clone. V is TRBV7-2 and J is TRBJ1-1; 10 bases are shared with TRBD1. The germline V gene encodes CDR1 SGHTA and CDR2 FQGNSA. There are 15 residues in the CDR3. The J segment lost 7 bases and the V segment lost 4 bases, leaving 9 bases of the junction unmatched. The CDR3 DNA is TGTGCCAGCAGCTCCCAGACAGGGGGCTGGGGTGAAGCTTTCTTT. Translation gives CASSSQTGGWGEAFF.

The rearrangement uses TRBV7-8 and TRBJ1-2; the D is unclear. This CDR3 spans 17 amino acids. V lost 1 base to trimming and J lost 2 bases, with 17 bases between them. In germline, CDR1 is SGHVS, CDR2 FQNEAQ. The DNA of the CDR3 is TGTGCCAGCAGCTTAGTGGGCCGTGGGAGGACGAACTATGGCTACACCTTC. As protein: CASSLVGRGRTNYGYTF.

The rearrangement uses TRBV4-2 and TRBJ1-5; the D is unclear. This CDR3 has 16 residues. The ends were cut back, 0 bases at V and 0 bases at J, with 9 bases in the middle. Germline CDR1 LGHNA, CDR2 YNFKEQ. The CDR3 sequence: CASSQDEAYSNQPQHF. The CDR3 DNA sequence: TGTGCCAGCAGCCAAGATGAAGCTTATAGCAATCAGCCCCAGCATTTT.

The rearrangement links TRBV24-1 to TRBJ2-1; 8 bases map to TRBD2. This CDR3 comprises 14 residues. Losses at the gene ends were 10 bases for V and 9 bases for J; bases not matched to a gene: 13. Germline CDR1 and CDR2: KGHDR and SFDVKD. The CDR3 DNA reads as TGTGCCACGGCGCCGGGAGGGGGGGCGGCTGAGCAGTTCTTC. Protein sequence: CATAPGGGAAEQFF.

CDR3 in amino acids: CASTGQGKGSPLHF. CDR3 DNA: TGTGCCAGCACCGGACAGGGGAAGGGGTCACCCCTCCACTTT. The V and J genes are TRBV28 and TRBJ1-6; 9 bases fit TRBD1. Germline lookup yields CDR1 MDHEN and CDR2 SYDVKM. CDR3 length equals 14 residues. The J segment lost 10 bases and the V segment lost 7 bases, leaving 8 bases of the junction unmatched.